These 2 T cell receptor beta chains share one sample of origin, sequenced in a study of shared clonotypes between healthy human individuals. The data were produced by immunoSEQ multiplex PCR, yet TCRdb's version contains in-frame clones alone and is incomplete. There are a few million clones in the sample; approximately 94% occur only once, and 0.14% lies in the top ten. The material sequenced was naive CD4+ T cells sorted from blood. Subset noted: CD45RA+ positively selected. These receptors were obtained from a man aged 18 to 29 in good health.

This clone was found once. The rearrangement links TRBV5-4 to TRBJ1-2, with D perhaps matching TRBD1 (6 bases). V was cut by 2 bases and J by 4 bases, with 12 bases left in between. Germline-derived CDR1 and CDR2 are SGHNT and YYREEE (reference sequence). This CDR3 is 14 amino acids long. The CDR3 protein is CASSLQGGIYGYTF. The CDR3 region has the DNA TGTGCCAGCAGCTTACAGGGCGGCATCTATGGCTACACCTTC.

The rearrangement joins TRBV21-1 to TRBJ2-5; TRBD2, the table's D call, was not compared with the DNA. TRBV21-1 represents a pseudogene. This CDR3 is built from 18 residues. CDR3: CASSKSAGPRHLLETQYF. The CDR3 nucleotides read TGTGCCAGCAGCAAAAGCGCGGGGCCGAGACATCTTCTTGAGACCCAGTACTTC.